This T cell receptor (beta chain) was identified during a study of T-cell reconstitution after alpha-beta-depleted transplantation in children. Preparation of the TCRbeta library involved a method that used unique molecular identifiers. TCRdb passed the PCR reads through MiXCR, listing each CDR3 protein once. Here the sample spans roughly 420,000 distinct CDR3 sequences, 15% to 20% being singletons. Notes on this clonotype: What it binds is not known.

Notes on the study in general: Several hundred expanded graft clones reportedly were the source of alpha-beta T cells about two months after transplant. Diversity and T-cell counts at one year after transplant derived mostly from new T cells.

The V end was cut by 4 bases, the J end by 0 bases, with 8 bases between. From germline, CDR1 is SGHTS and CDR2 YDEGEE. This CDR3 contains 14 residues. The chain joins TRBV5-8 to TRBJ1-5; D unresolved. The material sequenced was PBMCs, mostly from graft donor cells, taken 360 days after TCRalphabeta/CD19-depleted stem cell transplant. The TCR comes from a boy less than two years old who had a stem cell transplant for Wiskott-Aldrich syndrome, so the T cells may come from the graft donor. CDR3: CASSRQISNQPQHF. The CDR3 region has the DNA TGTGCCAGCAGCCGACAAATTAGCAATCAGCCCCAGCATTTT.